This paragraph reports one T cell receptor (beta chain). The antigen is undetermined. The sample belongs to a study of T cell clones after liver transplantation. Across the whole study: Timepoints were pre-transplant, pre-withdrawal, and after withdrawal was completed or failed. General study points: Graft donor-reactive T cells may have migrated into the graft rather than being deleted.

V was shortened by 3 bases and J by 4 bases, with 19 bases between the two germline ends. Looked up from germline, CDR1 is GTSNPN and CDR2 is SVGIG (reference sequence). The CDR3 runs 15 residues. The protocol was immunoSEQ multiplex PCR, while the TCRdb copy is restricted to in-frame clones and leaves out a portion. Of over 8,500 clones in the sample, over 55% were seen once. The clonotype originates from a human patient who received a liver transplant. Part of the T cell pool may stem from the graft donor. The specimen was CD4+ T cells from blood, collected around 33 months after liver transplant. This chain links TRBV30 with TRBJ2-7, with D hard to call. This CDR3 is CAWSPVNPIPYEQYF. Written as DNA, the CDR3 is TGTGCCTGGAGCCCGGTGAACCCGATCCCTTACGAGCAGTACTTC.